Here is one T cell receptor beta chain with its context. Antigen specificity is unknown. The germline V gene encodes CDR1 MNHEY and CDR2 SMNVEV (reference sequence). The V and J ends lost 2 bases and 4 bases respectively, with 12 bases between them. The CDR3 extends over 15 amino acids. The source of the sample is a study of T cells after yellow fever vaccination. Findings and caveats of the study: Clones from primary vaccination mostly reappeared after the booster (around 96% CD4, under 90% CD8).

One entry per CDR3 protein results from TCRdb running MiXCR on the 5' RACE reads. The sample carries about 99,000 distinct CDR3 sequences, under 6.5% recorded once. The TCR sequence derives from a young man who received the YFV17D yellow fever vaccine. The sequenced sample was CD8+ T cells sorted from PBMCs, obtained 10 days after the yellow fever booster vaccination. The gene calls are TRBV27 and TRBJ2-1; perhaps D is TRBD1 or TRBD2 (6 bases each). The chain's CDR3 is CASSLGGLKYNEQFF. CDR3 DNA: TGTGCCAGCAGTTTAGGGGGGCTAAAGTACAATGAGCAGTTCTTC.